This T cell receptor (beta chain) was captured in a study of cytomegalovirus exposure and HLA in healthy donors. Whole-study results and caveats: Excluded: some indistinguishable V segments such as TRBV6-2 and TRBV6-3. TCR beta sequences reportedly predicted most subjects' HLA-A and HLA-B alleles accurately.

60 Vbeta and 13 Jbeta primers were used in PCR. Here immunoSEQ multiplex PCR was the method, and the copy in TCRdb shows in-frame clones only, minus some. The sample includes about 100,000 clones, 83% of them seen just once. There are 15 residues in the CDR3. V trimming: 4 bases; J trimming: 8 bases; junction bases outside the gene matches: 6. Per germline, CDR1 SNHLY and CDR2 FYNNEI. In the case of this clone: As yet, its antigen is unknown.

The sequenced sample was PBMCs. The gene calls are TRBV2 and TRBJ2-1; the match to TRBD2 covers 12 bases. This TCR derives from a man aged 40-50 years in good health and CMV-seronegative. The CDR3 DNA sequence: TGTGCCAGCAGTGTGCCTAGCGGGGGGGCGGATGAGCAGTTCTTC. Amino acid sequence: CASSVPSGGADEQFF.